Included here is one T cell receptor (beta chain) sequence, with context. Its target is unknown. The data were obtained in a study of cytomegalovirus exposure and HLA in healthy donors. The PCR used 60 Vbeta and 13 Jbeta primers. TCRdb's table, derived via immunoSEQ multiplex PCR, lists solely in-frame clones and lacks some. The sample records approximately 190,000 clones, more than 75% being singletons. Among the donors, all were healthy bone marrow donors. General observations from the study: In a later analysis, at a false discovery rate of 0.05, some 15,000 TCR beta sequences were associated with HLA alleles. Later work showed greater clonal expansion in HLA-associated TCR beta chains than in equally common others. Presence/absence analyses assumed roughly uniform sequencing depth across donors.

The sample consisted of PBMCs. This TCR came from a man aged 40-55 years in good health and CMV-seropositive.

This chain's CDR3 is CASSYSGDRHNEQFF. For the CDR3, the DNA is TGTGCCAGCAGTTACTCAGGGGACAGACACAATGAGCAGTTCTTC. The chain employs TRBV6-6 and TRBJ2-1, with TRBD1 matching 7 bases. Trimming removed 0 bases from V and 5 bases from J; junction bases left unmatched: 4. This CDR3 has 15 residues. Germline CDR1 is MNHNY and CDR2 is SVGAGI (reference sequence).